Listed below are T cell receptor beta chains from one sample, sequenced in a study of blood T cells in healthy people across ages. Via MiXCR, TCRdb re-called the 5' RACE reads, giving one row per CDR3 protein. Of 1,500,000 or so distinct CDR3 sequences in the sample, roughly 60% were seen once. The sample taken for sequencing was blood. These receptors originate from a man aged 18 to 35 in good health. The CDR3 runs from the conserved cysteine through the conserved F or W. Fields, in order: clone size, J gene, D gene, V gene, CDR3 protein, CDR3 DNA. A D gene is named only where the DNA matches it firmly. Where a row states a size, it is once, few, many or the class of an expanded clone; other rows omit it.

clone_size: NA
j_call: TRBJ1-5
d_call: NA
v_call: TRBV12-3/TRBV12-4
cdr3_aa: CASSNEGSGQPQHF
cdr3_nt: TGTGCCAGCAGTAACGAGGGATCGGGTCAGCCCCAGCATTTT

clone_size: NA
j_call: TRBJ2-5
d_call: NA
v_call: TRBV12-3/TRBV12-4
cdr3_aa: CASSLREVETQYF
cdr3_nt: TGTGCCAGCAGTTTGAGGGAAGTGGAGACCCAGTACTTC

clone_size: few
j_call: TRBJ2-1
d_call: NA
v_call: TRBV9
cdr3_aa: CASSVSDPRIEQFF
cdr3_nt: TGTGCCAGCAGCGTATCGGACCCACGTATAGAGCAGTTCTTC

clone_size: once
j_call: TRBJ2-7
d_call: NA
v_call: TRBV9
cdr3_aa: CASSVGGSETYEQYF
cdr3_nt: TGTGCCAGTAGCGTAGGCGGCAGCGAAACCTACGAGCAGTACTTC

clone_size: NA
j_call: TRBJ2-1
d_call: NA
v_call: TRBV7-9
cdr3_aa: CASSSSGQGEQFF
cdr3_nt: TGTGCCAGCAGCAGCTCGGGGCAGGGGGAGCAGTTCTTC

clone_size: few
j_call: TRBJ2-3
d_call: NA
v_call: TRBV7-8
cdr3_aa: CASSLAARRTDTQYF
cdr3_nt: TGTGCCAGCAGCTTAGCGGCCAGACGCACAGATACGCAGTATTTT

clone_size: NA
j_call: TRBJ1-1
d_call: TRBD1
v_call: TRBV25-1
cdr3_aa: CASSEMTGANTEAFF
cdr3_nt: TGTGCCAGCAGTGAAATGACAGGGGCCAACACTGAAGCTTTCTTT

clone_size: NA
j_call: TRBJ2-7
d_call: TRBD1
v_call: TRBV6-5
cdr3_aa: CASSFGQDFYEQYF
cdr3_nt: TGTGCCAGCAGTTTCGGACAGGATTTCTACGAGCAGTACTTC

clone_size: NA
j_call: TRBJ2-7
d_call: TRBD1
v_call: TRBV29-1
cdr3_aa: CSVEVPTGVGPYEQYF
cdr3_nt: TGCAGCGTTGAAGTTCCGACAGGGGTCGGACCCTACGAGCAGTACTTC

clone_size: NA
j_call: TRBJ1-2
d_call: NA
v_call: TRBV25-1
cdr3_aa: CASSELDSPNYGYTF
cdr3_nt: TGTGCCAGCAGTGAACTGGACAGCCCTAACTATGGCTACACCTTC

clone_size: NA
j_call: TRBJ1-2
d_call: TRBD1
v_call: TRBV9
cdr3_aa: CASSVDPGGLTNYGYTF
cdr3_nt: TGTGCCAGCAGCGTAGATCCAGGGGGCCTTACTAACTATGGCTACACCTTC

clone_size: NA
j_call: TRBJ2-1
d_call: TRBD2
v_call: TRBV4-1
cdr3_aa: CASSHPTSGGPRDNEQFF
cdr3_nt: TGCGCCAGCAGCCACCCGACTAGCGGGGGGCCAAGGGACAATGAGCAGTTCTTC

clone_size: NA
j_call: TRBJ2-7
d_call: TRBD1
v_call: TRBV7-6
cdr3_aa: CASSLSEGQIYEQYF
cdr3_nt: TGTGCCAGCAGCCTTAGCGAGGGACAGATATACGAGCAGTACTTC

clone_size: NA
j_call: TRBJ2-3
d_call: NA
v_call: TRBV10-2
cdr3_aa: CASSANSAMTDTQYF
cdr3_nt: TGCGCCAGCAGTGCGAATAGCGCCATGACAGATACGCAGTATTTT

clone_size: many
j_call: TRBJ2-1
d_call: TRBD2
v_call: TRBV29-1
cdr3_aa: CSGGTSGINEQFF
cdr3_nt: TGCAGCGGTGGGACTAGCGGGATCAATGAGCAGTTCTTC

clone_size: NA
j_call: TRBJ1-2
d_call: TRBD1
v_call: TRBV7-2
cdr3_aa: CASSDRQGDRGYTF
cdr3_nt: TGTGCCAGCAGCGATAGACAGGGGGATAGGGGCTACACCTTC

clone_size: NA
j_call: TRBJ2-5
d_call: NA
v_call: TRBV20-1
cdr3_aa: CSARQLGTQYF
cdr3_nt: TGCAGTGCTAGACAGTTAGGGACCCAGTACTTC

clone_size: NA
j_call: TRBJ1-2
d_call: NA
v_call: TRBV7-9
cdr3_aa: CASSWGDSYGYTF
cdr3_nt: TGTGCCAGCAGCTGGGGTGACAGCTATGGCTACACCTTC

clone_size: NA
j_call: TRBJ2-1
d_call: NA
v_call: TRBV4-1
cdr3_aa: CASSQPNEQFF
cdr3_nt: TGCGCCAGCAGCCAACCCAATGAGCAGTTCTTC

clone_size: NA
j_call: TRBJ1-1
d_call: NA
v_call: TRBV4-2
cdr3_aa: CASSQGGGVAFF
cdr3_nt: TGTGCCAGCAGCCAAGGAGGGGGTGTAGCTTTCTTT

clone_size: few
j_call: TRBJ2-7
d_call: TRBD1
v_call: TRBV20-1
cdr3_aa: CSAGGTGSYEQYF
cdr3_nt: TGCAGTGCGGGCGGGACAGGGTCCTACGAGCAGTACTTC

clone_size: once
j_call: TRBJ2-2
d_call: TRBD1
v_call: TRBV7-8
cdr3_aa: CASSFEEDRTTGELFF
cdr3_nt: TGTGCCAGCAGCTTCGAAGAGGACAGGACCACCGGGGAGCTGTTTTTT

clone_size: NA
j_call: TRBJ1-5
d_call: NA
v_call: TRBV3-1
cdr3_aa: CASSQGTGTNQPQHF
cdr3_nt: TGTGCCAGCAGCCAAGGGACCGGGACGAATCAGCCCCAGCATTTT

clone_size: NA
j_call: TRBJ2-7
d_call: NA
v_call: TRBV30
cdr3_aa: CAWRGLSYEQYF
cdr3_nt: TGTGCCTGGAGGGGATTGAGTTACGAGCAGTACTTC

clone_size: NA
j_call: TRBJ2-3
d_call: TRBD1
v_call: TRBV5-1
cdr3_aa: CASSLLSGGSPDTQYF
cdr3_nt: TGCGCCAGCAGCTTGTTGTCAGGGGGCAGCCCAGATACGCAGTATTTT

clone_size: NA
j_call: TRBJ1-1
d_call: NA
v_call: TRBV20-1
cdr3_aa: CSARDQEPEAFF
cdr3_nt: TGCAGTGCTAGAGATCAGGAGCCTGAAGCTTTCTTT

clone_size: NA
j_call: TRBJ2-1
d_call: TRBD2
v_call: TRBV3-1
cdr3_aa: CASSPPSSGGAYNEQFF
cdr3_nt: TGTGCCAGCAGCCCACCGTCTAGCGGGGGGGCCTACAATGAGCAGTTCTTC

clone_size: once
j_call: TRBJ2-7
d_call: NA
v_call: TRBV20-1
cdr3_aa: CSASYWEQYF
cdr3_nt: TGCAGTGCTAGCTATTGGGAACAGTACTTC

clone_size: NA
j_call: TRBJ2-7
d_call: NA
v_call: TRBV6-5
cdr3_aa: CASSYSDNNEQYF
cdr3_nt: TGTGCCAGCAGTTACTCTGATAACAATGAGCAGTACTTC

clone_size: once
j_call: TRBJ2-1
d_call: NA
v_call: TRBV6-2/TRBV6-3
cdr3_aa: CASSYGILGQRNEQFF
cdr3_nt: TGTGCCAGCAGTTACGGCATATTGGGCCAGCGCAATGAGCAGTTCTTC

clone_size: NA
j_call: TRBJ2-1
d_call: TRBD2
v_call: TRBV25-1
cdr3_aa: CTSPSSGGTYNEQFF
cdr3_nt: TGTACCAGCCCCTCTAGCGGGGGCACCTACAATGAGCAGTTCTTC

clone_size: NA
j_call: TRBJ2-5
d_call: NA
v_call: TRBV5-1
cdr3_aa: CASSLSSGGGETQYF
cdr3_nt: TGCGCCAGCAGCTTATCGTCCGGGGGCGGGGAGACCCAGTACTTC